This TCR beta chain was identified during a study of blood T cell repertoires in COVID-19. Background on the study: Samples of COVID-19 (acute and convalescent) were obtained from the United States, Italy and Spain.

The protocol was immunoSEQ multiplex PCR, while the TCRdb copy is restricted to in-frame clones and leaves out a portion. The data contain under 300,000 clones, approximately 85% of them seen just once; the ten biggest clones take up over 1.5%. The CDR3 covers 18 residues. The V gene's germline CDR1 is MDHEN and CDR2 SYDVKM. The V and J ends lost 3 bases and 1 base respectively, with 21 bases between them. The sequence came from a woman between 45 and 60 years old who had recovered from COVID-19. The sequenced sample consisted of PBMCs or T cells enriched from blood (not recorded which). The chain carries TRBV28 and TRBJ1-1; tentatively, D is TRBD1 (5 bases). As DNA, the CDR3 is TGTGCCAGCAGTTTCATTGGCAAGGGAACAGGCACGAACACTGAAGCTTTCTTT. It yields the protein CASSFIGKGTGTNTEAFF. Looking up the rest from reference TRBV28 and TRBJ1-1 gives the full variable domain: DVKVTQSSRYLVKRTGEKVFLECVQDMDHENMFWYRQDPGLGLRLIYFSYDVKMKEKGDIPEGYSVSREKKERFSLILESASTNQTSMYLCASSFIGKGTGTNTEAFFGQGTRLTVV.